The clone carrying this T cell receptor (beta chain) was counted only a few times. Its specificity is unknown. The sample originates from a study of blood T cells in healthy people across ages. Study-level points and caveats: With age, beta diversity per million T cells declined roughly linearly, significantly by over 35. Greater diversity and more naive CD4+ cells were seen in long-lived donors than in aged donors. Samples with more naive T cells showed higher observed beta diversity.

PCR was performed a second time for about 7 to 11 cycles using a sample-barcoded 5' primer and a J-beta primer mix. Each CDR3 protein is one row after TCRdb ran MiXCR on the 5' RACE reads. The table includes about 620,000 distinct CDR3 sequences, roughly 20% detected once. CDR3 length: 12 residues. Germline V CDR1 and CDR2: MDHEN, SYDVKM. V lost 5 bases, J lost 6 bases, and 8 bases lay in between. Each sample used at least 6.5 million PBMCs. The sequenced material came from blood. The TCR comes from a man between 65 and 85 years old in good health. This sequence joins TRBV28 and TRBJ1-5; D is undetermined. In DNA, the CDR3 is TGTGCCAGCAGTCCCGAAAGTCAGCCCCAGCATTTT. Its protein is CASSPESQPQHF.